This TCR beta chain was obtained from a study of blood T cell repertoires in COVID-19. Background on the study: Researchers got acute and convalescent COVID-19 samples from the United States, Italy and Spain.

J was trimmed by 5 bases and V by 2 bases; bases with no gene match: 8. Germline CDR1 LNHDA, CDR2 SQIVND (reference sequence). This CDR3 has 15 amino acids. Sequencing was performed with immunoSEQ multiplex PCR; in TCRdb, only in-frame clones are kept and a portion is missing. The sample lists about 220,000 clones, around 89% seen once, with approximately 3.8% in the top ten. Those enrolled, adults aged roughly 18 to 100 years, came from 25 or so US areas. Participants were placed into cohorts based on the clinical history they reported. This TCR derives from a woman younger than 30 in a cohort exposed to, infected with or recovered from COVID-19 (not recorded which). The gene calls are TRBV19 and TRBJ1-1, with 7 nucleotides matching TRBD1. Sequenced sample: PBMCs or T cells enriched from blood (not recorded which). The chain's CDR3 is CASSIIRGGGTEAFF. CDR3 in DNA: TGTGCCAGTAGTATAATCCGAGGGGGCGGGACTGAAGCTTTCTTT.